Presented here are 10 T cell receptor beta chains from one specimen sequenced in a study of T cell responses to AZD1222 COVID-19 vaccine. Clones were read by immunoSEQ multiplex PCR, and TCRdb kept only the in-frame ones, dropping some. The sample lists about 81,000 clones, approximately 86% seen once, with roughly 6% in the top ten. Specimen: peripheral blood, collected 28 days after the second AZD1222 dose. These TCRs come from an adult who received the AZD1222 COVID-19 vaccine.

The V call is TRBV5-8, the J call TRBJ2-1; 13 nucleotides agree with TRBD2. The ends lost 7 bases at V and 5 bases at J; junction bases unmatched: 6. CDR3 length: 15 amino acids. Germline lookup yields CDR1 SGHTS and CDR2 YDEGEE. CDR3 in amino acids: CASRTSGGAHNEQFF. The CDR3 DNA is TGTGCCAGCCGAACTAGCGGGGGGGCCCACAATGAGCAGTTCTTC.

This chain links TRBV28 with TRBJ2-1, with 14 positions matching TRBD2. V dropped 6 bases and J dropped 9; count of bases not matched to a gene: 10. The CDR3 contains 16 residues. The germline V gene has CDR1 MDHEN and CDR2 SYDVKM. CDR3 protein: CASSRLAGGPYGEQFF. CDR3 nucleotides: TGTGCCAGCAGCAGACTAGCGGGAGGGCCGTATGGTGAGCAGTTCTTC.

CDR3 in DNA: TGCAGAACCACACTAGCGCCAGAGCAGTTCTTC. Its translation is CRTTLAPEQFF. The chain employs TRBV20-1 and TRBJ2-1; 7 bases map to TRBD2. Germline-derived CDR1 and CDR2 are DFQATT and SNEGSKA (reference sequence). CDR3 length: 11 residues.

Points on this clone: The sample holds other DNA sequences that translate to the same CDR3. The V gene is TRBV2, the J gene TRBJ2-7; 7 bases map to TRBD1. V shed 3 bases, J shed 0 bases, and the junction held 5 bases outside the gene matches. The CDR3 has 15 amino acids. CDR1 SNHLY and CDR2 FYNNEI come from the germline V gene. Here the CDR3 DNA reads TGTGCCAGCAGTGAGGACAGGCCCAGCTCCTACGAGCAGTACTTC. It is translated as CASSEDRPSSYEQYF.

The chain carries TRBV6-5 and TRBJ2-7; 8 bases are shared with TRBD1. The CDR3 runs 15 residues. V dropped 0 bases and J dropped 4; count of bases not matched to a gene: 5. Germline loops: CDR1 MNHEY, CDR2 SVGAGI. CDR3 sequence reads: CASSYSNTGGYEQYF. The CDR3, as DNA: TGTGCCAGCAGTTACTCGAATACAGGGGGGTACGAGCAGTACTTC.

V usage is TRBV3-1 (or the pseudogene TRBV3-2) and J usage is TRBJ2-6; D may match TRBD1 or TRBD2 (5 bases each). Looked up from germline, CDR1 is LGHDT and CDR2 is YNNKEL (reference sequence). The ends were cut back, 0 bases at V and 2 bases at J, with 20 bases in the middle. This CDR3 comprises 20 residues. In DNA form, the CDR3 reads TGTGCCAGCAGCCAAGATCCCCTCCATGTCAGGGACCCTGGGGCCAACGTCCTGACTTTC. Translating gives CASSQDPLHVRDPGANVLTF.

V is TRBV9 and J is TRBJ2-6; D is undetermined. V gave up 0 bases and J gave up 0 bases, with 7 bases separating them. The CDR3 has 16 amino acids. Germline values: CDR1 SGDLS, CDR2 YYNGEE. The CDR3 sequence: CASSVVEGSGANVLTF. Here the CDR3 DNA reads TGTGCCAGCAGCGTAGTGGAAGGCTCTGGGGCCAACGTCCTGACTTTC. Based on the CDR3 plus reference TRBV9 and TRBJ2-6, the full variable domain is DSGVTQTPKHLITATGQRVTLRCSPRSGDLSVYWYQQSLDQGLQFLIQYYNGEERAKGNILERFSAQQFPDLHSELNLSSLELGDSALYFCASSVVEGSGANVLTFGAGSRLTVL.

The CDR3 DNA sequence: TGTGCCAGCAGCTACAGGGACGGCTACGAGCAGTACTTC. This encodes CASSYRDGYEQYF. V and J are TRBV6-5 and TRBJ2-7; weak D call: TRBD1 (6 bases). CDR3 length: 13 amino acids. CDR1 and CDR2 from the germline V gene are MNHEY and SVGAGI. Trimming pared 6 bases from V and 3 bases from J, leaving 12 bases between.

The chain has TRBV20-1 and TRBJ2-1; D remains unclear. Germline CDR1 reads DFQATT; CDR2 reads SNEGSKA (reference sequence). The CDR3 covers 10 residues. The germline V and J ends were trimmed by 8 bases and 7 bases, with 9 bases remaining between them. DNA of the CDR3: TGCAGTCCAAAGACTAATGAGCAGTTCTTC. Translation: CSPKTNEQFF.

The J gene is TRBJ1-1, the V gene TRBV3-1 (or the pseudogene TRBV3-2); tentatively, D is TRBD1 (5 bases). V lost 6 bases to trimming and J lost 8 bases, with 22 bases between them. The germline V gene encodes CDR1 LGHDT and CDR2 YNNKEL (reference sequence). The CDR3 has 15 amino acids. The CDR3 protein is CASRTTPGPSSEAFF. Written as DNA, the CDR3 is TGTGCCAGCAGGACCACGCCAGGGCCCTCTTCCGAAGCTTTCTTT.